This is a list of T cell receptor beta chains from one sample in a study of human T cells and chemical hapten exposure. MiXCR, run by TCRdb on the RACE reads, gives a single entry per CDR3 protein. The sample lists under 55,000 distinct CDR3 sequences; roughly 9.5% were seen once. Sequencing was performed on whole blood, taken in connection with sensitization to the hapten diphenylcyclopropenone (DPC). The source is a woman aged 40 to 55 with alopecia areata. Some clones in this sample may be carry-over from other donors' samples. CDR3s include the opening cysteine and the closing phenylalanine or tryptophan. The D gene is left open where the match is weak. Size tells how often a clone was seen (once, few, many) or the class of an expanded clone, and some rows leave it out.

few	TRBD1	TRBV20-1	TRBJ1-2	CSSQGADGYTF	TGCAGTTCACAGGGGGCCGACGGCTACACCTTC
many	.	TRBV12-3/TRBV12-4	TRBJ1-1	CASSARTVNTEAFF	TGTGCCAGCAGTGCGAGGACAGTGAACACTGAAGCTTTCTTT
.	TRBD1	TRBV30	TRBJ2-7	CAWDTGGEQYF	TGTGCCTGGGATACAGGGGGCGAGCAGTACTTC
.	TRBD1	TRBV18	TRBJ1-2	CASSPPGTAYGYTF	TGTGCCAGCTCACCACCCGGGACAGCTTATGGCTACACCTTC
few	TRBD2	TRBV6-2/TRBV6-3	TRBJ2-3	CASSPTGRGIADTQYF	TGTGCCAGCAGTCCCACCGGGCGGGGGATCGCAGATACGCAGTATTTT
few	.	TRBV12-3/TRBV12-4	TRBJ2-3	CASSLIGGLSTDTQYF	TGTGCCAGCAGTTTGATAGGGGGATTAAGCACAGATACGCAGTATTTT
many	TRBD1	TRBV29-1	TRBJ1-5	CSVAGTGVNQPQHF	TGCAGCGTTGCCGGGACAGGGGTTAATCAGCCCCAGCATTTT
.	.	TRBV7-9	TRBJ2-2	CASSFSPLAGELFF	TGTGCCAGCAGCTTCTCGCCTCTCGCCGGGGAGCTGTTTTTT
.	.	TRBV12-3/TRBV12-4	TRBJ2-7	CASRRSGGPYEQYF	TGTGCCAGCAGAAGAAGCGGAGGGCCCTACGAGCAGTACTTC
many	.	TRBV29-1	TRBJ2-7	CSAELEGRTYEQYF	TGCAGCGCTGAACTGGAGGGCAGGACCTACGAGCAGTACTTC
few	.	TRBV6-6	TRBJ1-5	CASRDPRLGGGSDQPQHF	TGTGCCAGCAGAGACCCCCGGTTGGGAGGAGGGTCGGATCAGCCCCAGCATTTT
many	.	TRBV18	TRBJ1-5	CASSRTTVKINQPQHF	TGTGCCAGCTCAAGAACGACGGTAAAGATTAATCAGCCCCAGCATTTT
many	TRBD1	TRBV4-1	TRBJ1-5	CASSQGRTGSRGQPQHF	TGCGCCAGCAGCCAAGGCAGGACAGGGAGTCGAGGTCAGCCCCAGCATTTT
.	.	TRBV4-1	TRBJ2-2	CASSQPPVGDTGELFF	TGCGCCAGCAGCCAACCGCCGGTAGGGGACACCGGGGAGCTGTTTTTT
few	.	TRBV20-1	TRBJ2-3	CSAGDSPVPDTQYF	TGCAGTGCTGGGGACTCCCCCGTTCCAGATACGCAGTATTTT
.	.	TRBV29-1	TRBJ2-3	CSAPRDIADTQYF	TGCAGCGCTCCGCGGGACATTGCAGATACGCAGTATTTT
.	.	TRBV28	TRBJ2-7	CASSARASIYEQYF	TGTGCCAGCAGTGCCCGGGCGAGTATCTACGAGCAGTACTTC
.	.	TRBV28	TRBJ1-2	CASSPYGQTNYGYTF	TGTGCCAGCAGCCCCTATGGACAGACTAACTATGGCTACACCTTC
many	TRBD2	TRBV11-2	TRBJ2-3	CASSLGDRFPGPSGASTDTQYF	TGTGCCAGCAGCTTGGGGGACAGATTTCCCGGGCCTAGCGGGGCTAGCACAGATACGCAGTATTTT
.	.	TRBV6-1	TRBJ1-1	CASSVRENTEAFF	TGTGCCAGCAGTGTACGAGAGAACACTGAAGCTTTCTTT
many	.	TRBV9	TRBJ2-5	CASSVASGNPEETQYF	TGTGCCAGCAGCGTAGCTTCGGGAAACCCCGAGGAGACCCAGTACTTC
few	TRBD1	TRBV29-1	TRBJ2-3	CSVGDRGQRDTQYF	TGCAGCGTTGGGGACAGGGGGCAAAGAGATACGCAGTATTTT
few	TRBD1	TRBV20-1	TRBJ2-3	CSATNPGTGNTDTQYF	TGCAGTGCTACCAACCCCGGGACAGGTAACACAGATACGCAGTATTTT
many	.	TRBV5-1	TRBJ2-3	CASSLSQGRTDTQYF	TGCGCCAGCAGCTTGAGCCAGGGCCGCACAGATACGCAGTATTTT
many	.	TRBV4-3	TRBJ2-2	CASSQFGPGELFF	TGCGCCAGCAGCCAATTCGGACCCGGGGAGCTGTTTTTT
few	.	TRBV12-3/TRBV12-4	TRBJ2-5	CASGSFPGETQYF	TGTGCCAGCGGTAGTTTTCCTGGGGAGACCCAGTACTTC
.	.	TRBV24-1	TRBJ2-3	CATVEGEGTDTQYF	TGTGCCACCGTGGAGGGAGAGGGCACAGATACGCAGTATTTT
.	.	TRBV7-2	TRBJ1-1	CASSPRRNTEAFF	TGTGCCAGCAGCCCCCGGCGGAACACTGAAGCTTTCTTT
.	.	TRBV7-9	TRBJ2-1	CASSPLGGERYNEQFF	TGTGCCAGCAGCCCCTTGGGTGGGGAGAGATACAATGAGCAGTTCTTC
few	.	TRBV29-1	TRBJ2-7	CSAAGHSYEQYF	TGCAGCGCCGCGGGCCACTCCTACGAGCAGTACTTC
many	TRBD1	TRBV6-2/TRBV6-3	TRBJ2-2	CATQRGTGATGELFF	TGTGCCACCCAACGGGGGACAGGGGCCACCGGGGAGCTGTTTTTT